These 21 T cell receptor beta chains originate from one sample sequenced in a study of blood T cell repertoires in COVID-19. This table comes from immunoSEQ multiplex PCR, and its TCRdb copy is limited to in-frame clones, with some not included. Here the sample spans a few hundred thousand clones, approximately 87% being singletons. The specimen sequenced was PBMCs or T cells enriched from blood (not recorded which). All receptors come from a woman in her fifties or sixties who had recovered from COVID-19.

The genes are TRBV7-3 and TRBJ2-1; a weak D match, TRBD2 (6 bases). CDR1 and CDR2 from the germline V gene are SGHTA and FQGTGA. With 5 bases removed from V and 8 bases from J, the gap between germline ends came to 13 bases. The CDR3 is made up of 13 amino acids. The CDR3 nucleotides are TGTGCCAGCAGCATGACTAGTTTCGATGAGCAGTTCTTC. Protein: CASSMTSFDEQFF.

This rearrangement joins TRBV27 to TRBJ1-2; maybe TRBD1 (6 bases). Germline lookup yields CDR1 MNHEY and CDR2 SMNVEV (reference sequence). V gave up 6 bases and J gave up 7 bases, with 18 bases separating them. The CDR3 is made up of 14 amino acids. The DNA of the CDR3 is TGTGCCAGCAGACGCACAAATACAGGGTTTGGCTACACCTTC. This gives the protein CASRRTNTGFGYTF.

The gene calls are TRBV4-3 and TRBJ1-5, with D unresolved. Germline CDR1 LGHNA, CDR2 YSLEER. Trimming cost V 1 base and J 3 bases, with 10 bases left between them. The CDR3 has 15 residues. The CDR3 region is CASSQGGGYNQPQHF. The CDR3 DNA follows: TGCGCCAGCAGCCAAGGTGGAGGCTACAATCAGCCCCAGCATTTT.

V is TRBV7-9 and J is TRBJ1-2, with D possibly being TRBD1 (6 bases). Trimming cost V 6 bases and J 4 bases, with 12 bases left between them. The CDR3 runs 13 residues. Germline values: CDR1 SEHNR, CDR2 FQNEAQ (reference sequence). In DNA form, the CDR3 reads TGTGCCAGCAGACGGGACACCCTCTATGGCTACACCTTC. Translated, it gives CASRRDTLYGYTF. Using reference TRBV7-9 and TRBJ1-2 for the parts outside the CDR3, the full variable domain is DTGVSQNPRHKITKRGQNVTFRCDPISEHNRLYWYRQTLGQGPEFLTYFQNEAQLEKSRLLSDRFSAERPKGSFSTLEIQRTEQGDSAMYLCASRRDTLYGYTFGSGTRLTVV.

This clone has a handful of counts. The rearrangement uses TRBV2 and TRBJ2-7; D unresolved. Trimming removed 5 bases from V and 3 bases from J, with 5 bases in between. The CDR3 covers 11 residues. CDR1 and CDR2 (germline): SNHLY, FYNNEI. The CDR3 DNA sequence: TGTGCCAGCAGTAGAGTCTACGAGCAGTACTTC. Protein product: CASSRVYEQYF.

The chain joins TRBV2 to TRBJ2-1; D ambiguous. This CDR3 has 13 residues. Germline CDR1 is SNHLY and CDR2 is FYNNEI. The germline V and J ends were trimmed by 0 bases and 15 bases, with 15 bases remaining between them. CDR3 DNA sequence: TGTGCCAGCAGTGAAGCGCTGCGTTCCCCGGGGTTCTTC. It codes for CASSEALRSPGFF.

J is TRBJ1-4 and V is TRBV9; maybe TRBD1 (6 bases). This CDR3 contains 13 residues. Trimming left V 4 bases short and J 7 bases short, with 11 bases between. In germline, CDR1 is SGDLS, CDR2 YYNGEE. This CDR3 reads CASSPGDREKLFF. CDR3 bases: TGTGCCAGCAGCCCAGGGGACCGTGAAAAACTGTTTTTT.

The chain carries TRBV4-3 and TRBJ2-1, with TRBD1 matching 9 bases. The CDR3 has 18 residues. J lost 6 bases, V lost 0 bases, and 12 bases had no gene match. Germline V gene sequence: CDR1 LGHNA, CDR2 YSLEER. CDR3 amino acids: CASSQEGWGQGPSNEQFF. The CDR3 DNA reads as TGCGCCAGCAGCCAAGAAGGTTGGGGACAGGGACCCTCCAATGAGCAGTTCTTC.

The chain recombines TRBV5-6 with TRBJ1-5; D not certain. This CDR3 region has 13 residues. CDR1 SGHDT and CDR2 YYEEEE come from the germline V gene. V lost 4 bases, J lost 5 bases, and 10 bases lay in between. Here the CDR3 reads CASSRDQDQPQHF. CDR3 nucleotide sequence: TGTGCCAGCAGCCGAGATCAGGATCAGCCCCAGCATTTT.

The genes are TRBV5-4 and TRBJ1-5; TRBD1 agrees at 7 bases. The CDR3 is made up of 14 amino acids. Germline CDR1 reads SGHNT; CDR2 reads YYREEE (reference sequence). Trimming removed 4 bases from V and 7 bases from J; junction bases left unmatched: 8. CDR3 region: CASSQDRAGQPQHF. As DNA, the CDR3 is TGTGCCAGCAGCCAAGACAGGGCGGGACAGCCCCAGCATTTT.

The chain combines TRBV24-1 with TRBJ2-1, with TRBD2 identical over 8 bases. This CDR3 contains 15 residues. The V gene end was trimmed by 4 bases and the J gene end by 5 bases; junction bases not matched to a gene: 6. Germline values: CDR1 KGHDR, CDR2 SFDVKD. CDR3 region: CATSEPGLGNNEQFF. The CDR3 DNA reads as TGTGCCACCAGTGAACCGGGACTAGGGAACAATGAGCAGTTCTTC.

In its sample, this clone was seen a few times. This sequence joins TRBV27 and TRBJ1-2; the match to TRBD1 covers 11 bases. J was trimmed by 8 bases and V by 4 bases; bases with no gene match: 3. Germline CDR1 reads MNHEY; CDR2 reads SMNVEV (reference sequence). This CDR3 has 13 residues. CDR3 in DNA: TGTGCCAGCAGTTATAGGACAGGGGGCGGCTACACCTTC. Translated: CASSYRTGGGYTF.

The chain links TRBV5-1 to TRBJ2-1, with D possibly matching TRBD1 (7 bases). Trimming left V 3 bases short and J 2 bases short, with 12 bases between. This CDR3 is built from 15 residues. Germline V gene lookup returns CDR1 SGHRS and CDR2 YFSETQ. Here the CDR3 reads CASSYTGEAYNEQFF. Here the CDR3 DNA reads TGCGCCAGCAGCTATACAGGGGAGGCCTACAATGAGCAGTTCTTC.

The chain carries TRBV6-1 and TRBJ2-6; 7 bases line up with TRBD2. V was pared by 4 bases and J by 0 bases, with 6 bases of the junction left unmatched. The CDR3 is made up of 17 amino acids. Germline CDR1 is MNHNS and CDR2 is SASEGT. The CDR3 sequence is CASSGRGSFSGANVLTF. The CDR3 coding sequence is TGTGCCAGCAGTGGGCGGGGGAGTTTCTCTGGGGCCAACGTCCTGACTTTC.

This clone was observed once. V gene TRBV6-5 combines with J gene TRBJ1-4, with D possibly being TRBD1 (6 bases). V shed 3 bases and J shed 5 bases, with 10 bases lying between them. In germline, CDR1 is MNHEY, CDR2 SVGAGI. CDR3 length equals 14 residues. CDR3 DNA: TGTGCCAGCAGTTATTGGCAGGGGAATGAAAAACTGTTTTTT. Encoded protein: CASSYWQGNEKLFF.

The chain employs TRBV28 and TRBJ1-5; the match to TRBD1 covers 8 bases. This CDR3 contains 17 residues. The germline V gene encodes CDR1 MDHEN and CDR2 SYDVKM. The V and J ends lost 6 bases and 5 bases, in that order; junction bases with no gene match: 15. The CDR3 is CASRGLQGAISDQPQHF. CDR3 coding DNA: TGTGCCAGCAGGGGACTTCAGGGGGCAATTTCGGATCAGCCCCAGCATTTT.

This sequence joins TRBV2 and TRBJ1-2; TRBD1 aligns across 9 bases. The J segment lost 4 bases and the V segment lost 8 bases, leaving 5 bases of the junction unmatched. Germline V gene sequence: CDR1 SNHLY, CDR2 FYNNEI. CDR3 length equals 13 residues. CDR3 loop: CASDGDRVYGYTF. In DNA, the CDR3 is TGTGCCAGCGATGGGGACAGGGTCTATGGCTACACCTTC.

The chain carries TRBV4-1 and TRBJ2-2, with 10 bases identical to TRBD1. V shed 3 bases, J shed 3 bases, and the junction held 4 bases outside the gene matches. Germline loops: CDR1 MGHRA, CDR2 YSYEKL. The CDR3 is 16 amino acids. CDR3 region: CASSHDRGQDTGELFF. DNA for the CDR3: TGCGCCAGCAGCCACGACAGGGGGCAGGACACCGGGGAGCTGTTTTTT.

This clone was seen a few times. This rearrangement joins TRBV6-5 to TRBJ1-1; 9 nucleotides align to TRBD1. Looked up from germline, CDR1 is MNHEY and CDR2 is SVGAGI. CDR3 length: 15 residues. With 7 bases clipped from V and 0 bases from J, the junction kept 6 bases outside the gene matches. CDR3 region: CASKVGQGLNTEAFF. In DNA form, the CDR3 reads TGTGCCAGCAAGGTGGGACAGGGTTTGAACACTGAAGCTTTCTTT.

This clone was observed once. The chain is built from TRBV29-1 and TRBJ1-1; D possibly corresponds to TRBD1 (5 bases). This CDR3 is built from 11 residues. Germline CDR1 reads SQVTM; CDR2 reads ANQGSEA. This chain's CDR3 is CTLNRGTEAFF. In nucleotides, the CDR3 is TGCACTTTAAATCGGGGGACTGAAGCTTTCTTT.

The chain joins TRBV7-8 to TRBJ1-2; no clear D. The CDR3 is 13 amino acids. Trimming left V 1 base short and J 1 base short, with 4 bases between. CDR1 and CDR2 (germline): SGHVS, FQNEAQ. The CDR3 sequence: CASSLGVNYGYTF. The CDR3 DNA follows: TGTGCCAGCAGCTTAGGAGTTAACTATGGCTACACCTTC.